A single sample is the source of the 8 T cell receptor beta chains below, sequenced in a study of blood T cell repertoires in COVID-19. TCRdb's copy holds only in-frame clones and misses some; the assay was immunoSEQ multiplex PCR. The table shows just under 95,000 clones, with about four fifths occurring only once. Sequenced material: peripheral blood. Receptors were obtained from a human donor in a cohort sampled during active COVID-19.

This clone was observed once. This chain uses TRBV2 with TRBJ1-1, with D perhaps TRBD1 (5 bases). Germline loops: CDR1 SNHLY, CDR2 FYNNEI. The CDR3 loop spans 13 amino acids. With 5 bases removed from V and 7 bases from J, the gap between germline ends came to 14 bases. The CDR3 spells CASSSEGRFEAFF. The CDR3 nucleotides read TGTGCCAGCAGTTCGGAGGGGCGTTTTGAAGCTTTCTTT. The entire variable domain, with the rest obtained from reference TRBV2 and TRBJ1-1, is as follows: EPEVTQTPSHQVTQMGQEVILRCVPISNHLYFYWYRQILGQKVEFLVSFYNNEISEKSEIFDDQFSVERPDGSNFTLKIRSTKLEDSAMYFCASSSEGRFEAFFGQGTRLTVV.

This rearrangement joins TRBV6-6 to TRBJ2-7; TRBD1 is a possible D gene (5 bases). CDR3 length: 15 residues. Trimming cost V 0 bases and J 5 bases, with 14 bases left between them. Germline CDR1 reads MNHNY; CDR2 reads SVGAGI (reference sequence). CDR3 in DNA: TGTGCCAGCAGTTACTCGAGGCAGGGTACCCACGAGCAGTACTTC. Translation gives CASSYSRQGTHEQYF.

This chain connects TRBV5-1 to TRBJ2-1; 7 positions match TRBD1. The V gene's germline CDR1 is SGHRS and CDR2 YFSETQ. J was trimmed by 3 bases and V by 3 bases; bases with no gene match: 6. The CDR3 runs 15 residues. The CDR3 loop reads CASSSQTGNYNEQFF. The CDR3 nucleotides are TGCGCCAGCAGCTCTCAGACAGGGAACTACAATGAGCAGTTCTTC.

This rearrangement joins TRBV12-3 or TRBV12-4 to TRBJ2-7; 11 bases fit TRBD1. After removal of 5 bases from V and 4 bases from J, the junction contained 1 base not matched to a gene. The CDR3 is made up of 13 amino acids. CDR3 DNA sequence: TGTGCCAGCAGTCGGGACAGGGGGTACGAGCAGTACTTC. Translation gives CASSRDRGYEQYF.

The DNA for the CDR3 is TGCAGCGTTTCGGACAGGGGAAAAGAGACCCAGTACTTC. Residues: CSVSDRGKETQYF. This rearrangement joins TRBV29-1 to TRBJ2-5; TRBD1 matches at 9 bases. Unmatched junction bases numbered 4, after V lost 5 bases and J lost 3 bases. The CDR3 has 13 amino acids. From germline, CDR1 is SQVTM and CDR2 ANQGSEA.

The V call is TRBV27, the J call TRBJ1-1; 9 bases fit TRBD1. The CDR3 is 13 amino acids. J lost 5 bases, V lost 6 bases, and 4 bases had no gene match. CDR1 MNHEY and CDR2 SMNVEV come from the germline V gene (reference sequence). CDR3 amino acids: CASSRQGGTEAFF. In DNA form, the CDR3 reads TGTGCCAGCAGCAGACAGGGGGGGACTGAAGCTTTCTTT.

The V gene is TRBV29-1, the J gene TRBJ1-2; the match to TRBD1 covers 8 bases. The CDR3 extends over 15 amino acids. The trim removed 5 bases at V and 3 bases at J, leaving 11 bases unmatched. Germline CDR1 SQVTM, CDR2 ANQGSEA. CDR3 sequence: CSVRTGQGVYYGYTF. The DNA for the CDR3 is TGCAGCGTTAGGACAGGGCAGGGAGTTTACTATGGCTACACCTTC. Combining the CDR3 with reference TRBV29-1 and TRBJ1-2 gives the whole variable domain SAVISQKPSRDICQRGTSLTIQCQVDSQVTMMFWYRQQPGQSLTLIATANQGSEATYESGFVIDKFPISRPNLTFSTLTVSNMSPEDSSIYLCSVRTGQGVYYGYTFGSGTRLTVV.

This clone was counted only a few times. The CDR3 DNA reads TGTGCCATCAGGGGTAGCGGGGCTAACTACGAGCAGTACTTC. As protein: CAIRGSGANYEQYF. The chain carries TRBV10-3 and TRBJ2-7; the match to TRBD2 covers 8 bases. The CDR3 length is 14 residues. V dropped 6 bases and J dropped 3; count of bases not matched to a gene: 7. CDR1 and CDR2 from the germline V gene are ENHRY and SYGVKD.